The subject of this entry is one T cell receptor beta chain. The sample belongs to a study of blood T cell repertoires in COVID-19. Study overall: Specimens from acute and convalescent COVID-19 originated in the United States, Italy and Spain. T cells, B-cell-depleted T cells, or PBMCs supplied cDNA or gDNA.

The method was immunoSEQ multiplex PCR; TCRdb's version includes in-frame clones alone and lacks a portion of them. The table lists 200,000 or so clones, approximately 80% of them singletons. The specimen sequenced was peripheral blood. The receptor's source is a human donor in a cohort sampled during active COVID-19.

The CDR3: CASSYSSGETQYF. The CDR3 region has the DNA TGTGCCAGCAGTTACTCTAGCGGAGAGACCCAGTACTTC. The chain couples TRBV6-5 to TRBJ2-5; perhaps TRBD2 as D (6 bases). The germline V and J ends were trimmed by 0 bases and 4 bases, with 6 bases remaining between them. Germline V gene sequence: CDR1 MNHEY, CDR2 SVGAGI. The CDR3 has 13 amino acids.